The 12 T cell receptor beta chains given below trace back to one sample, sequenced in a study of brain T cells in children with intractable seizures. Assay: immunoSEQ multiplex PCR; the TCRdb copy retains only in-frame clones and omits some. The profile shows 80,000 or so clones, around nine tenths of them singletons. Sequenced here: peripheral blood, sampled at surgery. These receptors came from a girl aged 2-9 years with Rasmussen encephalitis and intractable seizures.

The chain links TRBV6-5 to TRBJ2-4, with D perhaps assigned TRBD1 or TRBD2 (5 bases each). Germline CDR1 reads MNHEY; CDR2 reads SVGAGI. Trimming took 6 bases from V and 9 from J, leaving 12 bases between them. CDR3 length equals 12 residues. This chain's CDR3 is CASRLDGAIQYF. CDR3 in DNA: TGTGCCAGCAGGTTGGACGGGGCCATTCAGTACTTC.

The chain uses TRBV28 and TRBJ2-1; either TRBD1 or TRBD2 may fit D (5 bases each). The CDR3 is made up of 13 amino acids. The germline CDR1 and CDR2 sequences are MDHEN and SYDVKM. The V end was cut by 6 bases, the J end by 6 bases, with 12 bases between. The CDR3 here is CASRPGTSNEQFF. The CDR3 DNA reads TGTGCCAGCAGACCGGGGACCAGCAATGAGCAGTTCTTC.

This chain links TRBV7-6 with TRBJ2-1; 7 bases are shared with TRBD2. Germline assignment: CDR1 SGHVS and CDR2 FNYEAQ. The CDR3 is 17 amino acids. The V segment lost 1 base and the J segment 8 bases; nucleotides outside the gene matches: 14. DNA for the CDR3: TGTGCCAGCAGCTTAGGGGCGGGACTACCCCTGAGTGATGAGCAGTTCTTC. Translating gives CASSLGAGLPLSDEQFF.

This clone has more than one count but fewer than ten. The V and J genes are TRBV30 and TRBJ1-5, with 7 bases that match TRBD1. There are 15 residues in the CDR3. Germline CDR1 reads GTSNPN; CDR2 reads SVGIG (reference sequence). Unmatched junction bases numbered 3, after V lost 0 bases and J lost 1 base. The CDR3 sequence is CAWSVRGHSNQPQHF. CDR3 DNA: TGTGCCTGGAGTGTAAGGGGGCACAGCAATCAGCCCCAGCATTTT.

This chain joins TRBV11-3 and TRBJ2-1, with D possibly matching TRBD2 (5 bases). The germline gives CDR1 SGHNT, CDR2 YENEEA. This CDR3 region has 15 residues. V gave up 5 bases and J gave up 1 base, with 12 bases separating them. CDR3 protein: CASSLDSASYNEQFF. CDR3 in DNA: TGTGCCAGCAGCCTGGACTCCGCGTCCTACAATGAGCAGTTCTTC. Combining the CDR3 with reference TRBV11-3 and TRBJ2-1 gives the whole variable domain EAGVVQSPRYKIIEKKQPVAFWCNPISGHNTLYWYLQNLGQGPELLIRYENEEAVDDSQLPKDRFSAERLKGVDSTLKIQPAELGDSAVYLCASSLDSASYNEQFFGPGTRLTVL.

The chain combines TRBV2 with TRBJ1-6; D remains unclear. Trimming shortened V by 1 base and J by 6 bases, and 10 bases separated the two germline ends. The length of the CDR3 is 15 residues. In germline, CDR1 is SNHLY, CDR2 FYNNEI. CDR3 residues: CASSEGSTSNSPLHF. The DNA for the CDR3 is TGTGCCAGCAGTGAAGGGTCAACGTCTAATTCACCCCTCCACTTT.

V usage is TRBV29-1 and J usage is TRBJ1-5, with D tentatively TRBD1 (5 bases). Trimming cost V 7 bases and J 2 bases, with 9 bases left between them. Per germline, CDR1 SQVTM and CDR2 ANQGSEA. The CDR3 has 12 amino acids. The CDR3 is CSAATGNQPQHF. CDR3 nucleotides: TGCAGCGCCGCGACAGGCAATCAGCCCCAGCATTTT.

The V call is TRBV6-5, the J call TRBJ2-2, with D tentatively TRBD2 (6 bases). Germline CDR1 reads MNHEY; CDR2 reads SVGAGI. V lost 6 bases to trimming and J lost 4 bases, with 15 bases between them. The CDR3 has 15 amino acids. The CDR3 bases are TGTGCCAGCAGCGGTTTGGCGGGATCCACCGGGGAGCTGTTTTTT. Encoded protein: CASSGLAGSTGELFF.

The rearrangement uses TRBV28 and TRBJ1-5; D is possibly TRBD1 (6 bases). Looked up from germline, CDR1 is MDHEN and CDR2 is SYDVKM. CDR3 length: 15 residues. V was pared by 6 bases and J by 2 bases, with 14 bases between. The CDR3 sequence is CASSFTGWGNQPQHF. As DNA, the CDR3 is TGTGCCAGCAGCTTCACAGGGTGGGGCAATCAGCCCCAGCATTTT.

V gene TRBV28 combines with J gene TRBJ1-2; D is uncertain. In germline, CDR1 is MDHEN, CDR2 SYDVKM. This CDR3 is built from 16 residues. V gave up 8 bases and J gave up 0 bases, with 19 bases separating them. The CDR3 nucleotides are TGTGCCAGCGCCGCGGCAGCTGCTCAAGCTAACTATGGCTACACCTTC. Encoded protein: CASAAAAAQANYGYTF.

The V gene is TRBV18, the J gene TRBJ1-6; 7 bases fit TRBD1. The CDR3 is 15 amino acids. The ends lost 3 bases at V and 7 bases at J; junction bases unmatched: 6. CDR1 is KGHSH, CDR2 LQKENI, per germline. Here the CDR3 reads CASSPIQGKNSPLHF. DNA for the CDR3: TGTGCCAGCTCACCTATACAGGGGAAGAATTCACCCCTCCACTTT.

The chain carries TRBV9 and TRBJ1-2; D gene unclear. V gave up 4 bases and J gave up 5 bases, with 12 bases separating them. Germline loops: CDR1 SGDLS, CDR2 YYNGEE. The CDR3 is 13 residues long. The CDR3 sequence is CASSFPDGYGYTF. CDR3 in DNA: TGTGCCAGCAGCTTCCCGGACGGATATGGCTACACCTTC.